The clone carrying this T cell receptor beta chain was counted once. What it binds is unknown. This entry comes from a study of shared clonotypes between healthy human individuals. General study findings and limits: It was the non-shared clonotypes that had lower generation probabilities than clonotypes shared by all four donors.

J lost 7 bases, V lost 6 bases, and 6 bases had no gene match. CDR1 and CDR2 (germline): ENHRY, SYGVKD. The CDR3 covers 15 residues. Donors comprised healthy HIV-negative adults lacking recent acute infections or vaccinations. Deep was the level at which the assay was run. Using approximately 200 ng DNA, tens of thousands of T cell genomes, the sorted-subset replicate PCRs were run. Data came from immunoSEQ multiplex PCR; TCRdb stores just in-frame clones and leaves some out. There are just over 2,000,000 clones in the sample; 85% to 95% occur only once, and more than 0.1% lies in the top ten. The receptor was derived from a man aged 18-30 years in good health. V is TRBV10-3 and J is TRBJ2-1; 13 bases align to TRBD2. Sequences were obtained from naive CD4+ T cells sorted from blood. Subset meaning: CD45RA+ positively selected. The CDR3, as DNA: TGTGCCATCAGCGCCGGGACTAGCGGGAATAATGAGCAGTTCTTC. Translated: CAISAGTSGNNEQFF.